This entry is about one T cell receptor beta chain. Its antigen is not known. This entry comes from a study of cytomegalovirus exposure and HLA in healthy donors. On the study more broadly: Researchers found that about 84% of 350 to 500 genotyped donors fell within the Caucasian-associated ancestry cluster.

The germline V and J ends were trimmed by 2 bases and 2 bases, with 4 bases remaining between them. CDR3 length: 12 residues. CDR1 and CDR2 from the germline V gene are SEHNR and FQNEAQ (reference sequence). Primers for the PCR totalled 60 Vbeta and 13 Jbeta. Profiled with immunoSEQ multiplex PCR; TCRdb holds only in-frame clones, not every one. This sample has around 90,000 clones; just over 75% occur once, and the top ten carry 0.5% to 0.65%. Study outcomes and limitations: A missense variant in DCLRE1C was later tied to TCR beta V- and J-gene trimming. Among the sequence variants, a highly shared cluster was likely an artifact of sequencing.

The chain is built from TRBV7-9 and TRBJ2-7; D remains unclear. The receptor was isolated from a man in his thirties or forties in good health and CMV-seronegative. Source material: PBMCs. The CDR3 nucleotides read TGTGCCAGCAGCTTAATAGCCTACGAGCAGTACTTC. The encoded protein is CASSLIAYEQYF.